The entry below describes one T cell receptor (beta chain). The data stem from a study of OX40 agonist ivuxolimab in advanced cancers. V shed 11 bases and J shed 0 bases, with 14 bases lying between them. The length of the CDR3 is 14 residues. The germline gives CDR1 PRHDT, CDR2 FYEKMQ (reference sequence). Sequenced by immunoSEQ multiplex PCR; TCRdb stores in-frame clones only, minus some. Of tens of thousands of clones in the sample, around 87% were seen once. Autoimmune disease history or systemic immunosuppression led to patients being barred. Here the sequenced sample was CD4+ or CD8+ T cells sorted from blood, taken in a trial of the OX40 agonist ivuxolimab. This sequence originates from an adult with an advanced solid tumor such as melanoma, head and neck, liver or kidney cancer. The V call is TRBV13, the J call TRBJ1-5; D call uncertain. CDR3 bases: TGTGCCGTAAACCGGGCCTATAGCAATCAGCCCCAGCATTTT. It specifies CAVNRAYSNQPQHF.